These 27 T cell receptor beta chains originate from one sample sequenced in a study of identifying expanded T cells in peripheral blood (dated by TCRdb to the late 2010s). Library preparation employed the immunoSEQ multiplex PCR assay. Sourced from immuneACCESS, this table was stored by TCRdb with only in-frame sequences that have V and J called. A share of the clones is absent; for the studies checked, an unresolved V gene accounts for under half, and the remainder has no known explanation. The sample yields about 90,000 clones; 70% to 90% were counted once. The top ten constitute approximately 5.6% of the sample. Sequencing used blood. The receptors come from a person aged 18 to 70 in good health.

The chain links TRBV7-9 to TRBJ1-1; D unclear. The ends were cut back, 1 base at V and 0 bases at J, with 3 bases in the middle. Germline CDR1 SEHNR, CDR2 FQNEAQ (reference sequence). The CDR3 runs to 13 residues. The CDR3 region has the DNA TGTGCCAGCAGCTTAGGGATGAACACTGAAGCTTTCTTT. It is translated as CASSLGMNTEAFF.

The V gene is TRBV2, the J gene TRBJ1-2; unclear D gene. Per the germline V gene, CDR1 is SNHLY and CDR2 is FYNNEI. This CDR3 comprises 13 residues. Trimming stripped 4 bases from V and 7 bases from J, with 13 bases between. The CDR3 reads CASSVAIRLGYTF. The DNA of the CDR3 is TGTGCCAGCAGTGTAGCCATCCGCCTTGGCTACACCTTC. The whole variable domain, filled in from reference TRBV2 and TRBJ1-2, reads EPEVTQTPSHQVTQMGQEVILRCVPISNHLYFYWYRQILGQKVEFLVSFYNNEISEKSEIFDDQFSVERPDGSNFTLKIRSTKLEDSAMYFCASSVAIRLGYTFGSGTRLTVV.

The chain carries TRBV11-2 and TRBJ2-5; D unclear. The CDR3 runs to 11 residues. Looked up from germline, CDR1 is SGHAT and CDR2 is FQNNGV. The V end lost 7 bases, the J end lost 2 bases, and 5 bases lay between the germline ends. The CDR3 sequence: CASTGQETQYF. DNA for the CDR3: TGTGCCAGCACCGGACAAGAGACCCAGTACTTC.

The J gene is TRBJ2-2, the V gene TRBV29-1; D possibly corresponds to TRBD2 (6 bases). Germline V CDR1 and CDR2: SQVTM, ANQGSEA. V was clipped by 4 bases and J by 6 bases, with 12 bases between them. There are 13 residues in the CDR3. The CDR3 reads CSVVVREAGELFF. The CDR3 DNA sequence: TGCAGCGTTGTCGTCAGGGAGGCCGGGGAGCTGTTTTTT.

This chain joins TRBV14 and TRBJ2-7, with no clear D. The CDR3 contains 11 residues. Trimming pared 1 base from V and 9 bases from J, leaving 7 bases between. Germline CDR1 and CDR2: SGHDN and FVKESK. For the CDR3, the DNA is TGTGCCAGCAGCCAAGGTCGCGGGCAGTACTTC. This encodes CASSQGRGQYF.

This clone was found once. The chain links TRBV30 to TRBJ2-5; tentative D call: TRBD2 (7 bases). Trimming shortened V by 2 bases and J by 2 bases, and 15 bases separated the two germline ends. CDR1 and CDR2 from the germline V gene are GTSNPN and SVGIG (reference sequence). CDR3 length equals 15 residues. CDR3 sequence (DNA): TGTGCCTGGAGTCGCCGGGGGGCCGCTCAAGAGACCCAGTACTTC. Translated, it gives CAWSRRGAAQETQYF.

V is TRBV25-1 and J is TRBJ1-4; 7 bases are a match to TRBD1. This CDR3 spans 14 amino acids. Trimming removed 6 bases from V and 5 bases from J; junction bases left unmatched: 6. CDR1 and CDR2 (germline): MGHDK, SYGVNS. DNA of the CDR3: TGTGCCAGCAGAGAGACAGGGCTGAATGAAAAACTGTTTTTT. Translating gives CASRETGLNEKLFF.

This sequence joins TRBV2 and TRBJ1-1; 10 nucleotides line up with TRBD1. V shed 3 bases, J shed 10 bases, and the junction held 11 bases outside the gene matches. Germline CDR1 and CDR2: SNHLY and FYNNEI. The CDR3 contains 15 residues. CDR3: CASSDGVTGGSGAFF. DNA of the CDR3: TGTGCCAGCAGTGATGGTGTGACAGGGGGCTCGGGAGCTTTCTTT. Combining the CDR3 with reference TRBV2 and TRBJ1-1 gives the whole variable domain EPEVTQTPSHQVTQMGQEVILRCVPISNHLYFYWYRQILGQKVEFLVSFYNNEISEKSEIFDDQFSVERPDGSNFTLKIRSTKLEDSAMYFCASSDGVTGGSGAFFGQGTRLTVV.

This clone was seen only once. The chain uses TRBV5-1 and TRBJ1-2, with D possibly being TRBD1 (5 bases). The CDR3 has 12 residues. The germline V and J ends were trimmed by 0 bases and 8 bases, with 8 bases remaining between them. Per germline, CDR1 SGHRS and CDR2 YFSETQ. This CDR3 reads CASSLAGDGYTF. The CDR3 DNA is TGCGCCAGCAGCTTGGCTGGGGACGGCTACACCTTC. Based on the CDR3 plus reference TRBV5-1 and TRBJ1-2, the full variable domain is KAGVTQTPRYLIKTRGQQVTLSCSPISGHRSVSWYQQTPGQGLQFLFEYFSETQRNKGNFPGRFSGRQFSNSRSEMNVSTLELGDSALYLCASSLAGDGYTFGSGTRLTVV.

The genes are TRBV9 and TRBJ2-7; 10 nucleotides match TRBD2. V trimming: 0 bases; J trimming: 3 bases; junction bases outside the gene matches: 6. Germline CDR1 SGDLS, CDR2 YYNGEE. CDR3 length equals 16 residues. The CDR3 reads CASSVGRASGGYEQYF. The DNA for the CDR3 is TGTGCCAGCAGCGTAGGTCGGGCTAGCGGGGGCTACGAGCAGTACTTC.

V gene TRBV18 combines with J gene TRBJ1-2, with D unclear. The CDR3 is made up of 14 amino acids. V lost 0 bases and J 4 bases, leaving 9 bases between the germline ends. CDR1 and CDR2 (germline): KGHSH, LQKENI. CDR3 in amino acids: CASSPPSEVYGYTF. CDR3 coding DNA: TGTGCCAGCTCACCACCGTCTGAAGTCTATGGCTACACCTTC. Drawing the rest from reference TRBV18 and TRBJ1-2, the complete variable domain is NAGVMQNPRHLVRRRGQEARLRCSPMKGHSHVYWYRQLPEEGLKFMVYLQKENIIDESGMPKERFSAEFPKEGPSILRIQQVVRGDSAAYFCASSPPSEVYGYTFGSGTRLTVV.

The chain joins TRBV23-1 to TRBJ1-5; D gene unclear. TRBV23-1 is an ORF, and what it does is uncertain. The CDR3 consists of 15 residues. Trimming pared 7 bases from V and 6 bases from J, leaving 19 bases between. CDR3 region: CASTPRRPRGQPQHF. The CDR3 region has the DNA TGCGCCAGCACCCCTCGCAGGCCGAGAGGTCAGCCCCAGCATTTT.

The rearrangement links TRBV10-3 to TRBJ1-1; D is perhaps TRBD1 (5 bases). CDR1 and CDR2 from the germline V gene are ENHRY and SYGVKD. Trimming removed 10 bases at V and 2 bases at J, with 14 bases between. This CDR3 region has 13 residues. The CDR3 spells CATGAGGNTEAFF. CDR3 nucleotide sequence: TGTGCCACCGGGGCCGGGGGTAACACTGAAGCTTTCTTT.

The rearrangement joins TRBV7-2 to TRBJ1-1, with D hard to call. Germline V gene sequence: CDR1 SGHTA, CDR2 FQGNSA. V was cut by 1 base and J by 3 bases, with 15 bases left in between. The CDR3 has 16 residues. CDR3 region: CASSLVRGGMDTEAFF. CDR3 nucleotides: TGTGCCAGCAGCTTAGTTCGCGGAGGGATGGACACTGAAGCTTTCTTT. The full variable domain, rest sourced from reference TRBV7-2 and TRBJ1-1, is GAGVSQSPSNKVTEKGKDVELRCDPISGHTALYWYRQSLGQGLEFLIYFQGNSAPDKSGLPSDRFSAERTGGSVSTLTIQRTQQEDSAVYLCASSLVRGGMDTEAFFGQGTRLTVV.

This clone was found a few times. CDR3 nucleotide sequence: TGTGCCACCAGAAGGGGTGGCAATCAGCCCCAGCATTTT. It specifies CATRRGGNQPQHF. The chain carries TRBV6-5 and TRBJ1-5, with D possibly TRBD1 on 5 matching bases. V dropped 10 bases and J dropped 2 bases, with 12 bases sitting between them. This CDR3 has 13 residues. The germline V gene encodes CDR1 MNHEY and CDR2 SVGAGI.

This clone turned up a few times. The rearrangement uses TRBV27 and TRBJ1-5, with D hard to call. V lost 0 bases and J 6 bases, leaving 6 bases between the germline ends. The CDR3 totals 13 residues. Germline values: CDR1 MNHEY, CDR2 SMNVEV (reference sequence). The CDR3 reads CASSLSWGQPQHF. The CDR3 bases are TGTGCCAGCAGTTTATCCTGGGGTCAGCCCCAGCATTTT.

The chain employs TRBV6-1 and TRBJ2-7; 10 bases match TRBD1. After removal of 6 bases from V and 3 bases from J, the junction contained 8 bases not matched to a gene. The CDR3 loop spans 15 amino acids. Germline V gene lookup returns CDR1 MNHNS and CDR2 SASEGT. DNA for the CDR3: TGTGCCAGCAGCCCAGCAAGGGACAGGGGCTACGAGCAGTACTTC. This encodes CASSPARDRGYEQYF.

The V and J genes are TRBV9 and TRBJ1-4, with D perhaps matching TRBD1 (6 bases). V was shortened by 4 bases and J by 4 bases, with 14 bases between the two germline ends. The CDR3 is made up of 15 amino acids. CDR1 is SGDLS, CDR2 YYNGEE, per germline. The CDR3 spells CASSRSGADNEKLFF. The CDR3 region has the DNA TGTGCCAGCAGCCGATCAGGGGCGGATAATGAAAAACTGTTTTTT.

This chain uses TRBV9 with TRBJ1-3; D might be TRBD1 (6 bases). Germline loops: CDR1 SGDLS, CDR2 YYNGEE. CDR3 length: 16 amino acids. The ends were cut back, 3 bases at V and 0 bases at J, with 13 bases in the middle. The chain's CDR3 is CASSAKGHLSGNTIYF. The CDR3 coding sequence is TGTGCCAGCAGCGCCAAGGGACACCTCTCTGGAAACACCATATATTTT.

CDR3 nucleotide sequence: TGTGCCAGCAGTGAACAGTGGATATCCTACGAGCAGTACTTC. Translated: CASSEQWISYEQYF. The chain recombines TRBV2 with TRBJ2-7; D remains unclear. The CDR3 runs 14 residues. V was pared by 2 bases and J by 1 base, with 9 bases between. The germline V gene encodes CDR1 SNHLY and CDR2 FYNNEI.

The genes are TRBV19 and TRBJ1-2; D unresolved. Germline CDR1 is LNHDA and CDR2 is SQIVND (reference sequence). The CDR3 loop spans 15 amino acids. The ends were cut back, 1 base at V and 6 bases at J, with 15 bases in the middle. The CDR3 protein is CASSIVGGESDGYTF. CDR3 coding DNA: TGTGCCAGTAGTATAGTTGGTGGCGAGAGTGATGGCTACACCTTC.

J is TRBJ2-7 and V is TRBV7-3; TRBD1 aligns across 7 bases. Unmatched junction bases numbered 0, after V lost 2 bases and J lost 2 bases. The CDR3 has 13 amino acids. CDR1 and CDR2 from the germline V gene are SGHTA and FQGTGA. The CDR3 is CASSLGTAYEQYF. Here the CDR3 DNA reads TGTGCCAGCAGCTTAGGGACAGCCTACGAGCAGTACTTC.

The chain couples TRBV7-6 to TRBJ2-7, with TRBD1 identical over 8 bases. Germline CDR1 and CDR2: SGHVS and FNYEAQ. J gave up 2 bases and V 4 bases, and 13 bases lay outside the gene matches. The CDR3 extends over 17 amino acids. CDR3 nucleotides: TGTGCCAGCAGCTCTGGGACAGGAATGGCCTCTACCTACGAGCAGTACTTC. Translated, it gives CASSSGTGMASTYEQYF.

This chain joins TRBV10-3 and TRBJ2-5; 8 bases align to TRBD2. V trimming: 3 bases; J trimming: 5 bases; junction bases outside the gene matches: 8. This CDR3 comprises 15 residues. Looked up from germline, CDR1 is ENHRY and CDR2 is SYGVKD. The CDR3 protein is CAISEPGLASETQYF. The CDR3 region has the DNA TGTGCCATCAGTGAACCTGGACTAGCAAGCGAGACCCAGTACTTC.

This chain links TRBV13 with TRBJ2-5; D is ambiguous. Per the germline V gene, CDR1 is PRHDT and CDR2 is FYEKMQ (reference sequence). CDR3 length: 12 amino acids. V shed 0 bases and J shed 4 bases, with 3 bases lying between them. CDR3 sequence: CASSLGSETQYF. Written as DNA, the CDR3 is TGTGCCAGCAGCTTAGGGTCAGAGACCCAGTACTTC.

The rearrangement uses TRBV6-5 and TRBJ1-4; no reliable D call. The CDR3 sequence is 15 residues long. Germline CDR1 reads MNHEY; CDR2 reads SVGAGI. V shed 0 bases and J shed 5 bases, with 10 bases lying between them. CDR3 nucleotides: TGTGCCAGCAGTTACTCGCGCGGTCACAATGAAAAACTGTTTTTT. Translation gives CASSYSRGHNEKLFF.

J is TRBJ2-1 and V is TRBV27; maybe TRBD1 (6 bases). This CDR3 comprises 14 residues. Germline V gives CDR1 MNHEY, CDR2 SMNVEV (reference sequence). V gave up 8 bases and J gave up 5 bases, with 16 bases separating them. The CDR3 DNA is TGTGCCAGCTCGATACAGGGATCCCACAATGAGCAGTTCTTC. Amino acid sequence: CASSIQGSHNEQFF.